This T cell receptor beta chain was documented in a study of beta chain features in type 1 diabetes. As for the study in general: All samples combined gave under 110,000,000 sorted cells for examination. Study conclusions and caveats: The cDNA sequencing approach could over-represent high-TCR-expressing cells.

Each donor gave one heparinised blood draw averaging around 120 mL. What was sequenced were expressed TCRB transcripts, since all of the isolated RNA had been reverse transcribed. Generated by immunoSEQ multiplex PCR, the TCRdb table keeps only in-frame clones and is missing some. The profile shows about 350,000 clones, about 19% of them singletons. This clone was observed a few times. Its specificity is unknown. Germline V CDR1 and CDR2: PRHDT, FYEKMQ (reference sequence). J lost 1 base, V lost 2 bases, and 7 bases had no gene match. The CDR3 consists of 16 residues. The chain couples TRBV13 to TRBJ2-5; TRBD2 aligns across 7 bases. This TCR was recovered from a woman aged 18-29 years in good health. The sample comprised naive CD4+ T cells from blood. CDR3 in amino acids: CASSLTPRGGQETQYF. The CDR3 bases are TGTGCCAGCAGCTTAACGCCCCGCGGGGGCCAAGAGACCCAGTACTTC.